A selection of T cell receptor beta chains follows, all from one sample in a study of shared clonotypes between healthy human individuals. Repertoires were generated with immunoSEQ multiplex PCR, while TCRdb's copy carries only in-frame clones and drops some. The data hold approximately 1.5 million clones, with approximately 98.5% observed a single time. Sample: naive CD4+ T cells sorted from blood. The origin of the receptors is a man aged 25-40 years in good health. Each CDR3 is given with its conserved first and last residue. A D gene is named only where the DNA matches it firmly. Clone sizes are given selectively: once, few, many, or a class where the clone is expanded.

>NA|NA|TRBJ1-4|TRBV7-9
CATLPVATNEKLFF
TGTGCCACCCTCCCGGTTGCAACTAATGAAAAACTGTTTTTT
>NA|NA|TRBJ2-1|TRBV2
CASSPDIIGSYNEQFF
TGTGCCAGCAGTCCCGACATAATCGGCTCCTACAATGAGCAGTTCTTC
>NA|TRBD2|TRBJ2-7|TRBV5-4
CASSPGLAGGQGEQYF
TGTGCCAGCAGCCCTGGACTAGCGGGAGGGCAGGGCGAGCAGTACTTC
>NA|NA|TRBJ1-4|TRBV7-2
CASSLLIGRAMVGPFF
TGTGCCAGCAGCTTACTTATAGGGCGGGCTATGGTGGGGCCGTTTTTT
>NA|TRBD2|TRBJ2-3|TRBV5-1
CASRSGNADTQYF
TGCGCCAGCAGGAGCGGGAATGCAGATACGCAGTATTTT
>NA|NA|TRBJ2-1|TRBV4-1
CASSQAQDSYNEQFF
TGCGCCAGCAGCCAAGCTCAAGACTCCTACAATGAGCAGTTCTTC
>NA|NA|TRBJ1-2|TRBV7-9
CASSLVLDANYGYTF
TGTGCCAGCAGCTTAGTACTAGATGCTAACTATGGCTACACCTTC
>NA|NA|TRBJ2-3|TRBV5-6
CASSRLGSSTDTQYF
TGTGCCAGCAGCCGTTTGGGTAGTTCTACAGATACGCAGTATTTT
>NA|TRBD1|TRBJ2-7|TRBV7-6
CASSLAPGQSSYEQYF
TGTGCCAGCAGCTTAGCCCCGGGACAGAGCTCCTACGAGCAGTACTTC
>NA|NA|TRBJ2-7|TRBV7-9
CASSSPGPLSYF
TGTGCCAGCAGCTCTCCCGGGCCCCTGTCGTACTTC
>NA|NA|TRBJ1-1|TRBV4-3
CASSQDRDSPMNTEAFF
TGCGCCAGCAGCCAAGACCGGGACTCCCCCATGAACACTGAAGCTTTCTTT
>once|TRBD1|TRBJ1-2|TRBV5-1
CASSLEPGQGLYGYTF
TGCGCCAGCAGCTTGGAACCGGGACAGGGGCTCTATGGCTACACCTTC
>NA|NA|TRBJ2-1|TRBV7-3
CASSPTRRDEQFF
TGTGCCAGCAGCCCCACCCGGAGGGATGAGCAGTTCTTC
>NA|NA|TRBJ2-1|TRBV5-1
CASSLIIRKNNEQFF
TGCGCCAGCAGTTTGATTATTAGGAAAAACAATGAGCAGTTCTTC
>NA|NA|TRBJ2-5|TRBV28
CASSFRPSRSETQYF
TGTGCCAGCAGTTTCAGACCGTCCAGAAGTGAGACCCAGTACTTC
>NA|NA|TRBJ2-7|TRBV7-8
CASSRGSSYEQYF
TGTGCCAGCAGTCGTGGAAGCTCCTACGAGCAGTACTTC
>NA|NA|TRBJ2-7|TRBV5-4
CASSLGLGQMGDEQYF
TGTGCCAGCAGCTTGGGACTCGGACAGATGGGGGACGAGCAGTACTTC